This T cell receptor (beta chain) emerged from a study of T cell changes during pregnancy in multiple sclerosis (dated by TCRdb to the late 2010s). A note on the overall study: The study looked at changes in the T cell repertoire across pregnancy in women with multiple sclerosis.

With respect to this clone: This receptor's antigen is unknown. Base qualities are missing; no much larger clone stands one base away.

Library preparation was by the immunoSEQ multiplex PCR assay. TCRdb re-hosts the immuneACCESS table, in-frame sequences only. Its copies lack some clones; in the studies checked, an unresolved V gene accounts for under half of them, and the cause for the rest is not known. The sample includes 43,000 or so clones, with 70% to 90% observed a single time. Around 1.9% of the sample goes to the ten largest clones. This specimen was peripheral blood, taken in the first trimester of pregnancy. This sequence was found in a female donor with multiple sclerosis, enrolled in a pregnancy study.

The CDR3 protein is CASSLAGDGSYNEQFF. The nucleotide sequence is given as TGTGCCAGCAGCTTGGCAGGGGACGGCTCCTACAATGAGCAGTTCTTC. The rearrangement joined TRBV5-4 to TRBJ2-1; a tentative D call is TRBD1 (6 bases match). The CDR1 and CDR2 encoded by the germline V gene (reference sequence) are SGHNT and YYREEE. Counted from cysteine to phenylalanine, this CDR3 has 16 amino acids. CDR3 DNA only is kept here, 48 bases in frame from base 1. V is cut by 0 bases and J by 0 bases, and the space between the germline ends is 10 bases.